This T cell receptor (beta chain) was captured by sequencing in a study of blood T cell repertoires in COVID-19. About the research overall: Samples representing acute and convalescent COVID-19 were sourced from the United States, Italy and Spain. In each case, the material was cDNA or gDNA derived from T cells, B-cell-depleted T cells, or PBMCs.

Authors' data handling: Amplification from reference gene primers served as the basis for estimated nucleated cell counts. The repertoire was sequenced with immunoSEQ multiplex PCR; TCRdb's copy has only in-frame clones and lacks some. The V and J calls and clone size come from that table; D and trimming were worked out from the DNA. The sample yields under 200,000 clones, roughly 90% seen once. The sequencing sample was made of peripheral blood. The clonotype comes from a man aged 18 to 29 with active or convalescent COVID-19.

The CDR3 region is CAISPGQQVSYEQYF. For the CDR3, the DNA is TGTGCCATCAGTCCGGGACAGCAAGTTTCATACGAGCAGTACTTC. The V call is TRBV10-3, the J call TRBJ2-7, with 7 bases fitting TRBD1. The CDR3 is 15 amino acids. CDR1 and CDR2 (germline): ENHRY, SYGVKD. Germline trimming cut 5 bases from V and 4 bases from J; bases unmatched to any gene: 11.